Listed here are 5 T cell receptor beta chains from one sample, sequenced in a study of T cell responses to AZD1222 COVID-19 vaccine. TCRdb keeps only in-frame clones here, not all; method: immunoSEQ multiplex PCR. This table holds roughly 120,000 clones, 85% to 95% found once. The specimen was peripheral blood, collected on day 0 of AZD1222 vaccination. Source of these receptors: an adult in good health.

V is TRBV18 and J is TRBJ1-1, with D possibly TRBD1 on 6 matching bases. CDR1 KGHSH and CDR2 LQKENI come from the germline V gene. V was shortened by 6 bases and J by 4 bases, with 18 bases between the two germline ends. This CDR3 has 15 amino acids. CDR3 DNA sequence: TGTGCCAGCTCGCTCCAAACAGGGTTAGGCACTGAAGCTTTCTTT. Encoded protein: CASSLQTGLGTEAFF.

This clone was detected once. The J gene is TRBJ2-1, the V gene TRBV7-8; TRBD2 aligns across 14 bases. The CDR3 runs to 17 residues. V was pared by 5 bases and J by 9 bases, with 12 bases of the junction left unmatched. Germline V gene sequence: CDR1 SGHVS, CDR2 FQNEAQ. The chain's CDR3 is CASSPRTTSGREVEQFF. Here the CDR3 DNA reads TGTGCCAGCAGCCCGCGGACGACTAGCGGGAGGGAAGTTGAGCAGTTCTTC.

The rearrangement joins TRBV29-1 to TRBJ2-3, with D perhaps matching TRBD2 (5 bases). V dropped 6 bases and J dropped 7 bases, with 8 bases sitting between them. The CDR3 is made up of 10 amino acids. Germline CDR1 is SQVTM and CDR2 is ANQGSEA. CDR3 amino acids: CSVAENTQYF. In DNA form, the CDR3 reads TGCAGCGTAGCGGAAAATACGCAGTATTTT.

V is TRBV6-1 and J is TRBJ1-3; D is perhaps TRBD1 (5 bases). The CDR3 consists of 15 residues. Trimming stripped 2 bases from V and 8 bases from J, with 16 bases between. CDR1 MNHNS and CDR2 SASEGT come from the germline V gene. The CDR3 is CASSELGGGWDTIYF. The DNA for the CDR3 is TGTGCCAGCAGTGAACTCGGGGGAGGTTGGGACACCATATATTTT.

The chain employs TRBV3-1 (or the pseudogene TRBV3-2) and TRBJ2-7; 8 bases line up with TRBD1. The germline V gene encodes CDR1 LGHDT and CDR2 YNNKEL (reference sequence). V gave up 5 bases and J gave up 6 bases; unmatched junction bases: 12. The CDR3 is 15 amino acids. The CDR3 nucleotides are TGTGCCAGCAGCGCCCCCGGACAGGGAGTTGCCGAGCAGTACTTC. Translated, it gives CASSAPGQGVAEQYF.